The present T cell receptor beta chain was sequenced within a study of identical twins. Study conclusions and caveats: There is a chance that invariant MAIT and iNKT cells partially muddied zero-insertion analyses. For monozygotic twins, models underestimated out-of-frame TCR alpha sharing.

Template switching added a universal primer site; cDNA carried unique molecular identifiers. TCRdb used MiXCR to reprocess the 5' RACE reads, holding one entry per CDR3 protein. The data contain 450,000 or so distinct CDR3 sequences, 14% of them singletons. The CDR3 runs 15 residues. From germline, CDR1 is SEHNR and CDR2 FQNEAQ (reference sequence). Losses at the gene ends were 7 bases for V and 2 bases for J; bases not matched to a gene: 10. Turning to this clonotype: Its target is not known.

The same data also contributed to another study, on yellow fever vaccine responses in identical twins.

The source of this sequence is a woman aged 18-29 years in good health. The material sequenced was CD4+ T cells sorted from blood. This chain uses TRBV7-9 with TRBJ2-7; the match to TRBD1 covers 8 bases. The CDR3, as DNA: TGTGCCAGCACCTTCCGCCGGGACAGGACCTACGAGCAGTACTTC. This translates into CASTFRRDRTYEQYF. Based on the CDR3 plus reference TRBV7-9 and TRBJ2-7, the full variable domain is DTGVSQNPRHKITKRGQNVTFRCDPISEHNRLYWYRQTLGQGPEFLTYFQNEAQLEKSRLLSDRFSAERPKGSFSTLEIQRTEQGDSAMYLCASTFRRDRTYEQYFGPGTRLTVT.